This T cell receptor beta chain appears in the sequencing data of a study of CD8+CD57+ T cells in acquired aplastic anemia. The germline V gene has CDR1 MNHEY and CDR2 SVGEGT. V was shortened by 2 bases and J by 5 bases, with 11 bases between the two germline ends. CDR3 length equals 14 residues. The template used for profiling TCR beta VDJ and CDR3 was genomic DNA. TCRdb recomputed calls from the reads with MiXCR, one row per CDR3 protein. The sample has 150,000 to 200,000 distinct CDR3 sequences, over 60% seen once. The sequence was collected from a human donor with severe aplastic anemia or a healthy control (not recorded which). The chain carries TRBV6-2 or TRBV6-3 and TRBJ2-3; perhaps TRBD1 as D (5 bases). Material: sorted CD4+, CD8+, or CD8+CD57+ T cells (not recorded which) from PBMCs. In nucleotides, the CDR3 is TGTGCCAGCAGTTACGTGCCAGGGCTAGATACGCAGTATTTT. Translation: CASSYVPGLDTQYF.